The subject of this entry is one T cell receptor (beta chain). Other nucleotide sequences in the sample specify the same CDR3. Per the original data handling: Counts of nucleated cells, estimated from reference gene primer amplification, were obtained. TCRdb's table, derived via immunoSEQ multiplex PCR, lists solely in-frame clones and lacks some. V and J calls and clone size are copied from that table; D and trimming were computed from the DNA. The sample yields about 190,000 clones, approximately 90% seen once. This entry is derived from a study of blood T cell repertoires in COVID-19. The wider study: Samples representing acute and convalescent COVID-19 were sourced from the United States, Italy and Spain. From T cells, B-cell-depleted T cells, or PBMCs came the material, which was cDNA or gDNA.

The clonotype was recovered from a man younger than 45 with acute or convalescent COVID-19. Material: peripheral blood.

The chain's CDR3 is CASSTGQGGSPLHF. In nucleotides, the CDR3 is TGTGCCAGTAGCACTGGACAGGGGGGATCACCCCTCCACTTT. This chain joins TRBV19 and TRBJ1-6; 10 positions agree with TRBD1. Germline CDR1 LNHDA, CDR2 SQIVND (reference sequence). There are 14 residues in the CDR3. V was clipped by 6 bases and J by 10 bases; unmatched bases: 6.